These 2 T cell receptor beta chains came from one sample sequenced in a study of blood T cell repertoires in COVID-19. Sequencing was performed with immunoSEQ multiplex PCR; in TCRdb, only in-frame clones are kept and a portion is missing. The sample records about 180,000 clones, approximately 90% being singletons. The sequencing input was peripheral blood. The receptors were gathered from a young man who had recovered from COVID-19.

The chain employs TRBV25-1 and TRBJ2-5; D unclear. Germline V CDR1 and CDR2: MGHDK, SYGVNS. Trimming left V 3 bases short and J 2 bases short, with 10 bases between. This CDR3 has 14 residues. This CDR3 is CASSELRLQETQYF. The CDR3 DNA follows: TGTGCCAGCAGTGAGTTGAGGTTACAAGAGACCCAGTACTTC.

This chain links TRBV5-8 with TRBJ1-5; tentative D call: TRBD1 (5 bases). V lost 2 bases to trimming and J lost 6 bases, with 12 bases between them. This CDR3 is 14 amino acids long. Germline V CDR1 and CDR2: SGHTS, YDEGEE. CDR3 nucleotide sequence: TGTGCCAGCAGCTTTGGCTCCGGGGGTCAGCCCCAGCATTTT. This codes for CASSFGSGGQPQHF.